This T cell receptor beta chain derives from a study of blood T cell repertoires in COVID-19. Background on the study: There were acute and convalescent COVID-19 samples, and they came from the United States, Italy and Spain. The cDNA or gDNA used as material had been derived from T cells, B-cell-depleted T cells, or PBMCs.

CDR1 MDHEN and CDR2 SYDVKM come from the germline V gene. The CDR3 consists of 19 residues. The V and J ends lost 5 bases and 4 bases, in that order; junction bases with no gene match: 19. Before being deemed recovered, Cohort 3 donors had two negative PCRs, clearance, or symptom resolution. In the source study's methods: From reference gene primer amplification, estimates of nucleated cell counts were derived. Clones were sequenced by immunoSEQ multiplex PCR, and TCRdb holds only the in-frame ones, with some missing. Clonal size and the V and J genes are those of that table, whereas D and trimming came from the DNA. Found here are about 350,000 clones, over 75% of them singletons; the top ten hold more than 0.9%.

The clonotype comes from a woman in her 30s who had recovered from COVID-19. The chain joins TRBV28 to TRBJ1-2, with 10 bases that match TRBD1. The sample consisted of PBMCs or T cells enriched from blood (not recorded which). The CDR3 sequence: CASSPPGRDRGLMGYGYTF. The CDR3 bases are TGTGCCAGCAGTCCCCCTGGTCGGGACAGGGGCTTGATGGGCTATGGCTACACCTTC.